A selection of T cell receptor beta chains follows, all from one sample in a study of beta chain features in type 1 diabetes. Sequencing used immunoSEQ multiplex PCR; TCRdb keeps in-frame clones, though not all of them. The sample includes 900,000 or so clones, 17% of them seen just once. The sample taken for sequencing was naive CD4+ T cells from blood. The origin of the receptors is a young woman in good health. The CDR3 runs from the conserved cysteine through the conserved F or W. Each record gives: V gene, J gene, clone size, D gene, CDR3 protein, CDR3 DNA. The D gene is left open where the match is weak. Size tells how often a clone was seen (once, few, many) or the class of an expanded clone, and some rows leave it out.

v_call: TRBV7-6
j_call: TRBJ2-1
clone_size: few
d_call: -
cdr3_aa: CASSLAEHQTEQFF
cdr3_nt: TGTGCCAGCAGCTTAGCGGAGCATCAGACTGAGCAGTTCTTC

v_call: TRBV6-5
j_call: TRBJ2-7
clone_size: few
d_call: TRBD1
cdr3_aa: CASSLQGTTYEQYF
cdr3_nt: TGTGCCAGCAGCCTACAGGGGACCACCTACGAGCAGTACTTC

v_call: TRBV7-2
j_call: TRBJ1-2
clone_size: -
d_call: -
cdr3_aa: CASSSGGGYYGYTF
cdr3_nt: TGTGCCAGCAGCTCTGGTGGGGGCTACTATGGCTACACCTTC

v_call: TRBV7-9
j_call: TRBJ2-7
clone_size: -
d_call: -
cdr3_aa: CASSLRGSGSYEQYF
cdr3_nt: TGTGCCAGCAGCTTACGGGGCTCCGGCTCCTACGAGCAGTACTTC

v_call: TRBV9
j_call: TRBJ2-7
clone_size: -
d_call: -
cdr3_aa: CASSPHSGTPEREQYF
cdr3_nt: TGTGCCAGCAGCCCCCATAGCGGCACACCCGAACGGGAGCAGTACTTC

v_call: TRBV7-3
j_call: TRBJ2-1
clone_size: -
d_call: -
cdr3_aa: CASSLFGGEQFF
cdr3_nt: TGTGCCAGCAGCTTATTTGGCGGTGAGCAGTTCTTC

v_call: TRBV7-2
j_call: TRBJ1-5
clone_size: few
d_call: -
cdr3_aa: CASSWYENQPQHF
cdr3_nt: TGTGCCAGCAGCTGGTATGAAAATCAGCCCCAGCATTTT

v_call: TRBV11-1
j_call: TRBJ2-3
clone_size: -
d_call: -
cdr3_aa: CASSFETARTDTQYF
cdr3_nt: TGTGCCAGCAGCTTCGAGACAGCCCGCACAGATACGCAGTATTTT

v_call: TRBV5-4
j_call: TRBJ2-3
clone_size: -
d_call: -
cdr3_aa: CASSLVANTDTQYF
cdr3_nt: TGTGCCAGCAGCTTAGTCGCTAACACAGATACGCAGTATTTT

v_call: TRBV7-3
j_call: TRBJ2-7
clone_size: few
d_call: TRBD2
cdr3_aa: CASSLKREVTLRGEQYF
cdr3_nt: TGTGCCAGCAGCTTAAAACGGGAGGTCACCCTTCGTGGCGAGCAGTACTTC

v_call: TRBV19
j_call: TRBJ2-7
clone_size: few
d_call: -
cdr3_aa: CASSPLGSNYEQYF
cdr3_nt: TGTGCCAGTAGTCCCCTTGGCTCGAACTACGAGCAGTACTTC

v_call: TRBV27
j_call: TRBJ1-1
clone_size: few
d_call: TRBD1
cdr3_aa: CASSRGTGVTEAFF
cdr3_nt: TGTGCCAGCAGTAGAGGGACAGGGGTGACTGAAGCTTTCTTT

v_call: TRBV10-3
j_call: TRBJ2-4
clone_size: few
d_call: -
cdr3_aa: CAISDRALGVSKNIQYF
cdr3_nt: TGTGCCATCAGTGATAGAGCTCTGGGGGTATCCAAAAACATTCAGTACTTC

v_call: TRBV10-3
j_call: TRBJ2-1
clone_size: few
d_call: TRBD2
cdr3_aa: CAISLTGGPYNEQFF
cdr3_nt: TGTGCCATCAGTCTTACGGGAGGGCCGTACAATGAGCAGTTCTTC

v_call: TRBV5-5
j_call: TRBJ1-4
clone_size: few
d_call: TRBD1
cdr3_aa: CASSLEVGGIPKKLFF
cdr3_nt: TGTGCCAGCAGCTTGGAAGTAGGGGGCATTCCGAAAAAACTGTTTTTT

v_call: TRBV5-4
j_call: TRBJ2-3
clone_size: few
d_call: -
cdr3_aa: CASSPRRGGDTDTQYF
cdr3_nt: TGTGCCAGCAGCCCCAGGAGGGGGGGGGACACAGATACGCAGTATTTT

v_call: TRBV5-4
j_call: TRBJ2-5
clone_size: -
d_call: -
cdr3_aa: CASSFDGGGLAKETQYF
cdr3_nt: TGTGCCAGCAGCTTCGACGGGGGCGGACTGGCCAAAGAGACCCAGTACTTC

v_call: TRBV9
j_call: TRBJ2-5
clone_size: -
d_call: TRBD1
cdr3_aa: CASSARQGTGQYF
cdr3_nt: TGTGCCAGCAGCGCCCGACAGGGGACGGGGCAGTACTTC

v_call: TRBV19
j_call: TRBJ2-7
clone_size: few
d_call: -
cdr3_aa: CASSILAWGYEQYF
cdr3_nt: TGTGCCAGTAGTATTCTCGCCTGGGGATACGAGCAGTACTTC

v_call: TRBV6-6
j_call: TRBJ1-5
clone_size: -
d_call: -
cdr3_aa: CASSYSRGGNQPQHF
cdr3_nt: TGTGCCAGCAGTTACTCCCGGGGGGGCAATCAGCCCCAGCATTTT

v_call: TRBV7-2
j_call: TRBJ2-3
clone_size: -
d_call: TRBD2
cdr3_aa: CASSFRDYNTDTQYF
cdr3_nt: TGTGCCAGCAGCTTCCGGGACTACAACACAGATACGCAGTATTTT

v_call: TRBV18
j_call: TRBJ2-1
clone_size: few
d_call: TRBD2
cdr3_aa: CASSPDGTSGTYNEQFF
cdr3_nt: TGTGCCAGCTCACCCGACGGCACTAGCGGAACCTACAATGAGCAGTTCTTC

v_call: TRBV15
j_call: TRBJ2-7
clone_size: few
d_call: -
cdr3_aa: CATSSRDLLSYEQYF
cdr3_nt: TGTGCCACCAGCAGTCGGGACTTACTCTCCTACGAGCAGTACTTC

v_call: TRBV7-8
j_call: TRBJ2-6
clone_size: -
d_call: -
cdr3_aa: CASSSPPGGGGANVLTF
cdr3_nt: TGTGCCAGCAGCTCTCCCCCAGGGGGAGGGGGGGCCAACGTCCTGACTTTC

v_call: TRBV27
j_call: TRBJ2-1
clone_size: few
d_call: -
cdr3_aa: CASSLTRQKREYNEQFF
cdr3_nt: TGTGCCAGCAGTTTAACCCGACAGAAAAGGGAGTACAATGAGCAGTTCTTC

v_call: TRBV2
j_call: TRBJ2-6
clone_size: -
d_call: -
cdr3_aa: CASSGEAGGANVLTF
cdr3_nt: TGTGCCAGCAGTGGTGAGGCTGGTGGGGCCAACGTCCTGACTTTC

v_call: TRBV5-1
j_call: TRBJ2-1
clone_size: few
d_call: TRBD1
cdr3_aa: CASSPGGGNLEQFF
cdr3_nt: TGCGCCAGCAGCCCAGGGGGCGGGAACCTTGAGCAGTTCTTC

v_call: TRBV18
j_call: TRBJ1-2
clone_size: few
d_call: -
cdr3_aa: CASSPSPDNYGYTF
cdr3_nt: TGTGCCAGCTCACCGAGTCCGGATAACTATGGCTACACCTTC

v_call: TRBV5-6
j_call: TRBJ2-3
clone_size: few
d_call: -
cdr3_aa: CASSSRTGRWRDTQYF
cdr3_nt: TGTGCCAGCAGCTCGAGGACGGGGCGCTGGCGAGATACGCAGTATTTT

v_call: TRBV6-6
j_call: TRBJ2-1
clone_size: -
d_call: -
cdr3_aa: CASSYPESGDNEQFF
cdr3_nt: TGTGCCAGCAGTTATCCTGAGTCGGGGGACAATGAGCAGTTCTTC

v_call: TRBV15
j_call: TRBJ2-7
clone_size: -
d_call: -
cdr3_aa: CATSPRDGPYEQYF
cdr3_nt: TGTGCCACCAGCCCCCGGGACGGTCCCTACGAGCAGTACTTC

v_call: TRBV6-6
j_call: TRBJ2-7
clone_size: -
d_call: -
cdr3_aa: CASSAPGVSYEQYF
cdr3_nt: TGTGCCAGCAGTGCGCCAGGGGTCTCCTACGAGCAGTACTTC

v_call: TRBV5-5
j_call: TRBJ2-1
clone_size: few
d_call: TRBD1
cdr3_aa: CASSLGQGLNEQFF
cdr3_nt: TGTGCCAGCAGCTTGGGACAGGGGCTGAATGAGCAGTTCTTC

v_call: TRBV6-5
j_call: TRBJ2-7
clone_size: -
d_call: -
cdr3_aa: CASTQGYEQYF
cdr3_nt: TGTGCCAGCACCCAGGGGTACGAGCAGTACTTC

v_call: TRBV27
j_call: TRBJ2-1
clone_size: -
d_call: -
cdr3_aa: CATQVGESSYNEQFF
cdr3_nt: TGTGCCACCCAAGTGGGGGAGAGCTCCTACAATGAGCAGTTCTTC

v_call: TRBV14
j_call: TRBJ2-5
clone_size: -
d_call: -
cdr3_aa: CASSRWGETQYF
cdr3_nt: TGTGCCAGCAGCCGGTGGGGGGAGACCCAGTACTTC

v_call: TRBV7-9
j_call: TRBJ2-5
clone_size: -
d_call: -
cdr3_aa: CASRPWTEQETQYF
cdr3_nt: TGTGCCAGCAGGCCCTGGACAGAACAAGAGACCCAGTACTTC

v_call: TRBV6-5
j_call: TRBJ2-7
clone_size: few
d_call: TRBD2
cdr3_aa: CASSPSSGVPQYF
cdr3_nt: TGTGCCAGCAGTCCATCTAGCGGGGTTCCTCAGTACTTC

v_call: TRBV7-8
j_call: TRBJ2-1
clone_size: -
d_call: TRBD2
cdr3_aa: CASSPRWGSGSNEQFF
cdr3_nt: TGTGCCAGCAGCCCCCGGTGGGGTAGCGGGAGCAATGAGCAGTTCTTC

v_call: TRBV27
j_call: TRBJ1-3
clone_size: -
d_call: -
cdr3_aa: CASSPRGSSGNTIYF
cdr3_nt: TGTGCCAGCAGCCCCAGGGGATCCTCTGGAAACACCATATATTTT